Presented here are 31 T cell receptor beta chains from one specimen sequenced in a study of CD8+CD57+ T cells in acquired aplastic anemia. TCR beta VDJ and CDR3 profiling used genomic DNA as template. TCRdb used MiXCR to reprocess the reads, holding one entry per CDR3 protein. The repertoire holds around 400,000 distinct CDR3 sequences, with around 68% as singletons. The sequencing sample was made of sorted CD4+, CD8+, or CD8+CD57+ T cells (not recorded which) from PBMCs. These receptors originate from a human donor in good health, serving as a control.

About this clonotype: The junction does not match germline at one end; this may be a read error. The chain recombines TRBV20-1 with TRBJ2-1; no reliable D call. The CDR3 runs to 11 residues. The germline CDR1 and CDR2 sequences are DFQATT and SNEGSKA (reference sequence). CDR3 DNA: TGCAGTGCTAGGACGGGTCGGACCCAAGTCTTC. Protein: CSARTGRTQVF.

This clonotype occurred once. The junction departs from the called germline gene at one end, perhaps through a read error. The rearrangement uses TRBV5-1 and TRBJ2-7; D unclear. This CDR3 has 13 residues. The V gene's germline CDR1 is SGHRS and CDR2 YFSETQ. CDR3 coding DNA: TGTGCCAGCAGCCCTAAGACTGGCCACGAGCAGTACTTC. Its protein product is CASSPKTGHEQYF. Using reference TRBV5-1 and TRBJ2-7 for the parts outside the CDR3, the full variable domain is KAGVTQTPRYLIKTRGQQVTLSCSPISGHRSVSWYQQTPGQGLQFLFEYFSETQRNKGNFPGRFSGRQFSNSRSEMNVSTLELGDSALYLCASSPKTGHEQYFGPGTRLTVT.

There are many counts of this clonotype. The DNA of the CDR3 is TGCAGCGTTGAAAGGGGGGAAGAGACCCAGTACTTC. Protein sequence: CSVERGEETQYF. The chain is built from TRBV29-1 and TRBJ2-5; either TRBD1 or TRBD2 may supply D (6 bases each). V lost 2 bases, J lost 3 bases, and 7 bases lay in between. Germline-derived CDR1 and CDR2 are SQVTM and ANQGSEA. The CDR3 consists of 12 residues.

This clonotype has only one observation. V and J are TRBV20-1 and TRBJ1-4; TRBD1 agrees at 9 bases. With 6 bases clipped from V and 4 bases from J, the junction kept 3 bases outside the gene matches. This CDR3 has 13 amino acids. The germline V gene has CDR1 DFQATT and CDR2 SNEGSKA (reference sequence). The CDR3 is CSARDRDNEKLFF. The CDR3 DNA reads TGCAGTGCCCGGGACAGGGATAATGAAAAACTGTTTTTT.

Of note for this clonotype: Here the CDR3 omits its conserved ending phenylalanine or tryptophan, so a read error is the likely source. Because the CDR3's place on the DNA is in doubt, the DNA is left out and the CDR3 is given as listed by TCRdb. The CDR3 sequence: CASSLIQMKAESFL. V gene TRBV19 combines with J gene TRBJ1-1. Germline values: CDR1 LNHDA, CDR2 SQIVND (reference sequence). The CDR3 is 14 amino acids long, termini counted.

This clonotype was recorded only once. Given the absence of the conserved phenylalanine or tryptophan at the CDR3 end, a read error is likely. This chain links TRBV9 with TRBJ2-1, with D possibly being TRBD2 (7 bases). This CDR3 is 15 amino acids long. Looked up from germline, CDR1 is SGDLS and CDR2 is YYNGEE. CDR3 DNA sequence: TGTGCCAGCAGCGTTTGGGGGGGCCGCCACAATGTGCAGTTCCTC. It yields the protein CASSVWGGRHNVQFL.

Concerning this clonotype: The junction departs from the called germline gene at one end, perhaps through a read error. The V and J genes are TRBV5-1 and TRBJ2-2, with D hard to call. This CDR3 is built from 12 residues. Germline-derived CDR1 and CDR2 are SGHRS and YFSETQ. CDR3: CACRRNAGELFF. CDR3 bases: TGTGCCTGCAGAAGGAACGCCGGGGAGCTGTTTTTT.

This clonotype was seen a few times. A much larger clone is a single base away; this may be a read error. The chain joins TRBV7-2 to TRBJ2-7; TRBD2 matches 14 bases. The CDR3 contains 17 residues. Germline-derived CDR1 and CDR2 are SGHTA and FQGNSA. CDR3 amino acids: CASSGLAGGGPSYERYF. The CDR3 DNA sequence: TGTGCCAGCAGCGGACTAGCGGGGGGAGGTCCCTCCTACGAGCGGTACTTC.

This clonotype came up many times. This chain's CDR3 is CASSQDGGEANEKLFF. The DNA of the CDR3 is TGTGCCAGCAGCCAAGATGGGGGGGAGGCTAATGAAAAACTGTTTTTT. The chain links TRBV4-2 to TRBJ1-4, with D tentatively TRBD1 (5 bases). Per the germline V gene, CDR1 is LGHNA and CDR2 is YNFKEQ. CDR3 length equals 16 residues. V was trimmed by 0 bases and J by 3 bases, leaving 11 bases between them.

As to this clonotype: The CDR3 end shows no conserved phenylalanine or tryptophan, and so a read error is likely. The DNA is omitted, as the CDR3 cannot be located on it reliably, and the CDR3 follows TCRdb's listing. This sequence joins TRBV7-9 and TRBJ1-6; no check of the table's D call, TRBD1, against the DNA was made. The CDR3 has 13 amino acids, counting both end residues. Germline V gives CDR1 SEHNR, CDR2 FQNEAQ (reference sequence). The CDR3 is CASTAGVAEALQY.

This chain uses TRBV2 with TRBJ1-2; no clear D gene. This CDR3 has 11 residues. V dropped 8 bases and J dropped 3 bases, with 7 bases sitting between them. CDR1 is SNHLY, CDR2 FYNNEI, per germline. CDR3 nucleotide sequence: TGTGCCAGCCTAGGGTACTATGGCTACACCTTC. This codes for CASLGYYGYTF.

V is TRBV5-8 and J is TRBJ2-3; possible D gene TRBD1, 5 bases. Trimming removed 5 bases at V and 5 bases at J, with 15 bases between. CDR1 and CDR2 from the germline V gene are SGHTS and YDEGEE. CDR3 length: 14 residues. CDR3 residues: CASRTDIQGDTQYF. In nucleotides, the CDR3 is TGTGCCAGCAGAACTGACATCCAGGGAGATACGCAGTATTTT.

About this clonotype: The CDR3 does not end in the conserved phenylalanine or tryptophan, so this is likely a read error. It is unclear where the CDR3 begins or ends on the DNA, so no DNA is shown, and the CDR3 is as TCRdb lists it. The rearrangement joins TRBV7-2 to TRBJ2-2. The CDR3 length equals 12 residues, ends included. The germline V gene encodes CDR1 SGHTA and CDR2 FQGNSA. CDR3 in amino acids: CASSLGAGELII.

The V gene is TRBV25-1, the J gene TRBJ2-2; unclear D gene. V gave up 6 bases and J gave up 0 bases, with 14 bases separating them. The CDR3 loop spans 16 amino acids. Germline CDR1 MGHDK, CDR2 SYGVNS. The CDR3 DNA sequence: TGTGCCAGCAGCGGCACCCACCTAACGAACACCGGGGAGCTGTTTTTT. Its translation is CASSGTHLTNTGELFF.

There are many counts of this clonotype. The rearrangement joins TRBV9 to TRBJ1-1; D possibly corresponds to TRBD1 (6 bases). The CDR3 extends over 15 amino acids. With 1 base removed from V and 4 bases from J, the gap between germline ends came to 14 bases. Germline V gene sequence: CDR1 SGDLS, CDR2 YYNGEE. The CDR3 is CASSVTHTGSTEAFF. The DNA of the CDR3 is TGTGCCAGCAGCGTAACACACACAGGGAGCACTGAAGCTTTCTTT.

At least ten counts were recorded for this clonotype. The chain couples TRBV6-5 to TRBJ1-5, with 9 bases identical to TRBD1. Germline CDR1 MNHEY, CDR2 SVGAGI. V lost 6 bases to trimming and J lost 6 bases; unmatched junction nucleotides: 3. This CDR3 is built from 13 residues. The CDR3, as DNA: TGTGCCAGCAGCTTGGACAGGGGTCAGCCCCAGCATTTT. Amino acids: CASSLDRGQPQHF.

This clonotype was recorded only once. The chain carries TRBV7-2 and TRBJ2-3; tentatively, D is TRBD2 (6 bases). Per the germline V gene, CDR1 is SGHTA and CDR2 is FQGNSA. V lost 3 bases and J lost 8, with 15 bases in between. The CDR3 runs to 14 residues. DNA for the CDR3: TGTGCCAGCAGCTTCTGCGGGGAGAAAGTTACGCAGTATTTT. It yields the protein CASSFCGEKVTQYF. The variable domain in full, completed from reference TRBV7-2 and TRBJ2-3, reads GAGVSQSPSNKVTEKGKDVELRCDPISGHTALYWYRQSLGQGLEFLIYFQGNSAPDKSGLPSDRFSAERTGGSVSTLTIQRTQQEDSAVYLCASSFCGEKVTQYFGPGTRLTVL.

This clonotype was observed a handful of times. The chain joins TRBV7-9 to TRBJ1-6; D unresolved. The germline V gene encodes CDR1 SEHNR and CDR2 FQNEAQ (reference sequence). CDR3 length equals 13 residues. The V and J ends lost 1 base and 6 bases respectively, with 4 bases between them. CDR3 nucleotide sequence: TGTGCCAGCAGCTTAGTGGGTAATTCACCCCTCCACTTT. It specifies CASSLVGNSPLHF.

This chain uses TRBV12-3 or TRBV12-4 with TRBJ2-7; D not certain. With 5 bases removed from V and 0 bases from J, the gap between germline ends came to 14 bases. This CDR3 is 15 amino acids long. The CDR3 coding sequence is TGTGCCAGCAGTCCCAGCTGGGGTTCCTCCTACGAGCAGTACTTC. It codes for CASSPSWGSSYEQYF.

The chain joins TRBV19 to TRBJ1-4; D might be TRBD1 (6 bases). Germline V gene data show CDR1 as LNHDA and CDR2 as SQIVND (reference sequence). Trimming cost V 9 bases and J 0 bases, with 17 bases left between them. The CDR3 spans 16 residues. The CDR3 DNA reads TGTGCCAGCACAGACAGGCCCTCGGCAACTAATGAAAAACTGTTTTTT. The encoded protein is CASTDRPSATNEKLFF.

At least ten counts were recorded for this clonotype. This sequence joins TRBV30 and TRBJ2-7, with D possibly matching TRBD1 (5 bases). The germline CDR1 and CDR2 sequences are GTSNPN and SVGIG (reference sequence). With 3 bases removed from V and 1 base from J, the gap between germline ends came to 10 bases. The CDR3 is made up of 13 amino acids. The chain's CDR3 is CAWSKGLSYEQYF. The DNA of the CDR3 is TGTGCCTGGAGCAAGGGGTTGTCCTACGAGCAGTACTTC.

The chain links TRBV9 to TRBJ1-2; no reliable D call. CDR3 size: 13 residues. The V gene lost 0 bases and the J gene lost 4 bases, with 7 bases spanning the gap. In germline, CDR1 is SGDLS, CDR2 YYNGEE. The CDR3 protein is CASSVGIGYGYTF. The CDR3 DNA follows: TGTGCCAGCAGCGTAGGGATCGGCTATGGCTACACCTTC.

V usage is TRBV20-1 and J usage is TRBJ1-2; no definite D call. There are 14 residues in the CDR3. The V and J ends lost 4 bases and 0 bases respectively, with 12 bases between them. Germline CDR1 DFQATT, CDR2 SNEGSKA (reference sequence). The chain's CDR3 is CSATTGRPNYGYTF. CDR3 DNA: TGCAGTGCTACCACGGGGAGGCCTAACTATGGCTACACCTTC.

Remarks on this clonotype: Since the CDR3 does not end with the conserved phenylalanine or tryptophan, this likely comes from a read error. No DNA is shown, since the ends of the CDR3 on it are uncertain; the CDR3 is the one TCRdb lists. This rearrangement joins TRBV7-8 to TRBJ1-5; the table's D call of TRBD1 was not tested on the DNA. The CDR3 is 13 amino acids long, termini counted. Per the germline V gene, CDR1 is SGHVS and CDR2 is FQNEAQ. This CDR3 is CASGGKGALRLTE.

V and J are TRBV9 and TRBJ1-1, with unresolved D. Deletions cut 2 bases from V and 13 bases from J, with 21 bases between. CDR3 size: 14 residues. Per germline, CDR1 SGDLS and CDR2 YYNGEE. The CDR3 DNA follows: TGTGCCAGCAGCGTTAAGGGTGGCGGGGAGCTGTTTTTCTTT. Protein: CASSVKGGGELFFF.

V and J are TRBV5-4 and TRBJ2-5; 12 bases are a match to TRBD2. The V segment lost 4 bases and the J segment 2 bases; nucleotides outside the gene matches: 9. Germline V gives CDR1 SGHNT, CDR2 YYREEE (reference sequence). The CDR3 extends over 17 amino acids. In DNA form, the CDR3 reads TGTGCCAGCAGCCCCGATCTAGGACTAGCGGGGCAAGAGACCCAGTACTTC. Amino acids: CASSPDLGLAGQETQYF.

As concerns this clonotype: A read error may produce the germline difference seen at one junction end. J is TRBJ1-2 and V is TRBV9; possible D gene TRBD1, 6 bases. Germline V lookup: CDR1 SGDLS, CDR2 YYNGEE. The CDR3 contains 16 residues. CDR3 in DNA: TGCGCCAGCAGCGTGCAAAACGGGGGGCCGGGCTATGGCTACACCTTC. This codes for CASSVQNGGPGYGYTF.

V is TRBV7-9 and J is TRBJ2-3, with 10 bases matching TRBD2. The CDR3 is made up of 15 amino acids. The V gene end was trimmed by 4 bases and the J gene end by 6 bases; junction bases not matched to a gene: 7. Germline CDR1 is SEHNR and CDR2 is FQNEAQ (reference sequence). CDR3 residues: CASSSFSGRSDTQYF. CDR3 sequence (DNA): TGTGCCAGCAGCTCGTTTAGCGGGAGGTCGGATACGCAGTATTTT.

Concerning this clonotype itself: Compared with germline, one end of the junction differs, possibly owing to a read error. V usage is TRBV19 and J usage is TRBJ2-5; TRBD1 matches 7 bases. Germline CDR1 LNHDA, CDR2 SQIVND (reference sequence). The CDR3 runs to 16 residues. Here the CDR3 reads CASSHGTGQVNQPQHF. The CDR3 DNA sequence: TGTGCCAGCAGTCACGGTACAGGACAGGTAAATCAGCCCCAGCATTTC.

Details on this clonotype: This could be a read error, since a much larger clone is one nucleotide away. The gene calls are TRBV4-3 and TRBJ1-2, with D uncertain. Germline-derived CDR1 and CDR2 are LGHNA and YSLEER. The V end was cut by 0 bases, the J end by 4 bases, with 9 bases between. This CDR3 contains 14 residues. The CDR3 DNA follows: TGCGCCAGCAGCCAAGATTTGGCTCTCTATGGCTACACCTTC. Protein product: CASSQDLALYGYTF.

Worth noting for this clonotype: The junction departs from the called germline gene at one end, perhaps through a read error. The V and J genes are TRBV7-8 and TRBJ2-1; tentative D call: TRBD2 (6 bases). Gene TRBJ2-7 matches the end of the DNA better, so the J call may be wrong. Per the germline V gene, CDR1 is SGHVS and CDR2 is FQNEAQ. The CDR3 loop spans 14 amino acids. CDR3 nucleotide sequence: TGCACCAGCGGCGTCACAGGCGGGACCAACGAGCAGTACTTC. It translates to CTSGVTGGTNEQYF.